A selection of T cell receptor beta chains follows, all from one sample in a study of cytomegalovirus exposure and HLA in healthy donors. The repertoire was sequenced with immunoSEQ multiplex PCR; TCRdb's copy has only in-frame clones and lacks some. Found here are around 150,000 clones, about 79% of them singletons; the top ten hold roughly 4.2%. The sample comprised PBMCs. The receptors here all came from a man between 35 and 55 years old in good health and CMV-seropositive. Each CDR3 is given with its conserved first and last residue. The order of the fields is V gene, J gene, D gene, clone size, CDR3 DNA, CDR3 protein. D genes are given only for firm matches. Expanded clones get a size class; other rows say once, few or many, or leave the size out.

>TRBV7-3|TRBJ2-1|TRBD2|medium-sized
TGTGCCAGCAGCTACGTAGCGGGGGGGCTAAATGAGCAGTTCTTC
CASSYVAGGLNEQFF
>TRBV7-3|TRBJ2-1|TRBD2|.
TGTGCCAGCGCAGCCGGGACTAGGGGTGAGCAGTTCTTC
CASAAGTRGEQFF
>TRBV7-9|TRBJ2-5|TRBD2|.
TGTGCCAGCAGTCCTGGGGTAGCGGGGGCGGAGACCCAGTACTTC
CASSPGVAGAETQYF
>TRBV18|TRBJ1-2|.|.
TGTGCCAGCTCACCATCCGGACAGCCCTATGGCTACACCTTC
CASSPSGQPYGYTF
>TRBV6-1|TRBJ2-7|TRBD1|.
TGTGCCAGCAGTGAAGCAAGCGCAGGGGGCGACGAGCAGTACTTC
CASSEASAGGDEQYF
>TRBV7-9|TRBJ2-2|.|once
TGTGCCAGCAGGCCGGGATCGGCGAACACCGGGGAGCTGTTTTTT
CASRPGSANTGELFF
>TRBV7-9|TRBJ1-1|.|.
TGTGCCAGCAGCTCGGGCCAAGGGGACACTGAAGCTTTCTTT
CASSSGQGDTEAFF
>TRBV19|TRBJ2-1|.|.
TGTGCCAGTAGTGGGTTTCCCAGGGGCTACAATGAGCAGTTCTTC
CASSGFPRGYNEQFF
>TRBV29-1|TRBJ1-2|TRBD1|.
TGCAGCGTTGTCGACAGGGGAGATGACTATGGCTACACCTTC
CSVVDRGDDYGYTF
>TRBV30|TRBJ1-6|.|.
TGTGCCTGGAGTAGCGGGGGTTCAGGACCTTCACCCCTCCACTTT
CAWSSGGSGPSPLHF
>TRBV5-1|TRBJ2-1|TRBD2|.
TGCGCCAGCAGTCGGCTTGGTGTGACTAGCGGGAGTTTCAATGAGCAGTTCTTC
CASSRLGVTSGSFNEQFF
>TRBV6-5|TRBJ2-1|TRBD1|many
TGTGCCAGCAGTGGTGGACAGGGACTCTACAATGAGCAGTTCTTC
CASSGGQGLYNEQFF
>TRBV7-9|TRBJ2-7|TRBD1|once
TGTGCCAGCAGCCCGAGGACAGGGGGAGCCTACGAGCAGTACTTC
CASSPRTGGAYEQYF
>TRBV6-1|TRBJ1-6|.|.
TGTGCCAGCAGTTTTCGGACAGAACCAAATTCACCCCTCCACTTT
CASSFRTEPNSPLHF
>TRBV27|TRBJ2-7|.|.
TGTGCCAGCAGTTTATCCCTCCCCTTGGCGGCCTACTCCTACGAGCAGTACTTC
CASSLSLPLAAYSYEQYF
>TRBV5-1|TRBJ2-1|.|.
TGCGCCAGCAGCTTGGGTTGGAGCGGCGATAATGAGCAGTTCTTC
CASSLGWSGDNEQFF
>TRBV27|TRBJ2-6|.|.
TGTGCCAGCAGTTTTAGAGGGGCCAACGTCCTGACTTTC
CASSFRGANVLTF
>TRBV4-1|TRBJ1-5|TRBD1|.
TGCGCCAGCAGCCAAGGATTAAGGGGGCGTTTGGATCAGCCCCAGCATTTT
CASSQGLRGRLDQPQHF
>TRBV5-4|TRBJ2-1|TRBD1|.
TGTGCCAGCAGCTTCTCGACAGGGGATGGGCATGAGCAGTTCTTC
CASSFSTGDGHEQFF
>TRBV5-6|TRBJ1-6|.|.
TGTGCCAGCAGCTCAGCTGGACAGAGCGGACCCCTCCACTTT
CASSSAGQSGPLHF
>TRBV7-3|TRBJ2-1|TRBD2|.
TGTGCCAGCAGCCTAGCGGGGGGGCCTGTCAATGAGCAGTTCTTC
CASSLAGGPVNEQFF
>TRBV11-3|TRBJ2-1|TRBD1|.
TGTGCCAGCAGTTGGGGACAGGGGAACAATGAGCAGTTCTTC
CASSWGQGNNEQFF
>TRBV5-1|TRBJ1-1|.|.
TGCGCCAGCAGCGGGGGGGCCGAGAACACTGAAGCTTTCTTT
CASSGGAENTEAFF
>TRBV28|TRBJ2-5|.|.
TGTGCCAGCAGCCGGGCCGCGGGCCCAGAGACCCAGTACTTC
CASSRAAGPETQYF
>TRBV6-5|TRBJ2-7|TRBD1|.
TGTGCCTCTTCCGGGACAGGGTCATTCGAGCAGTACTTC
CASSGTGSFEQYF
>TRBV7-9|TRBJ2-4|TRBD1|.
TGTTCCAGCAGCCCCCCCGGGACAGGGATCATTCAGTACTTC
CSSSPPGTGIIQYF
>TRBV5-1|TRBJ2-2|TRBD2|.
TGCGCCAGCAGCTTGACTAGCGGGGGGACCGGGGAGCTGTTTTTT
CASSLTSGGTGELFF
>TRBV28|TRBJ2-7|TRBD2|.
TGTGCCAGCAGTCCCCGGACTAGCGGGAGGAATGCGCAGTACTTC
CASSPRTSGRNAQYF
>TRBV19|TRBJ2-3|.|.
TGTGCCAGTAGCCCGGGACTTCCCACAGATACGCAGTATTTT
CASSPGLPTDTQYF
>TRBV19|TRBJ2-5|.|few
TGTGCCAGTAGTATAAGCGGTCCAGAGACCCAGTACTTC
CASSISGPETQYF
>TRBV7-6|TRBJ2-2|.|.
TGTGCCAGCAGCTTAGGCTCCGGCGGGGAGCTGTTTTTT
CASSLGSGGELFF
>TRBV6-5|TRBJ1-6|TRBD1|.
TGTGCCAGCAGGTCCGGGACAGGGGATAATTCACCCCTCCACTTT
CASRSGTGDNSPLHF
>TRBV23-1|TRBJ1-5|TRBD1|few
TGCGCCAGCAGTCCAGGGACCCCATCCGGGACAGGCAATCAGCCCCAGCATTTT
CASSPGTPSGTGNQPQHF
>TRBV9|TRBJ2-1|TRBD2|.
TGTGCCAGCAGCGCCACTAGCGGGATCTCCTACAATGAGCAGTTCTTC
CASSATSGISYNEQFF
>TRBV5-1|TRBJ2-2|TRBD1|.
TGCGCCAGCAGCTGGACAGGGGACCGGGAGCTGTTTTTT
CASSWTGDRELFF
>TRBV6-1|TRBJ1-4|TRBD1|.
TGTGCCAGCAGGTCGGGACAGGGGATCGAAAAACTGTTTTTT
CASRSGQGIEKLFF
>TRBV27|TRBJ1-4|TRBD1|few
TGTGCCAGCAGTTTCGTAGACAGGGGAAAACTGTTTTTT
CASSFVDRGKLFF
>TRBV29-1|TRBJ1-2|TRBD1|.
TGCAGCGTGCCCGGAGGGGACAGGACTAACTATGGCTACACCTTC
CSVPGGDRTNYGYTF
>TRBV7-9|TRBJ2-7|.|.
TGTGCCAGCAGCTTGTCCGGGGCCTACGAGCAGTACTTC
CASSLSGAYEQYF
>TRBV10-3|TRBJ1-5|.|once
TGTGCCATCAGTCAATCCGGGGAGCCCCAGCATTTT
CAISQSGEPQHF
>TRBV10-3|TRBJ2-7|TRBD1|.
TGTGCCATCAGTGGGGACAGGGAATACGAGCAGTACTTC
CAISGDREYEQYF
>TRBV4-1|TRBJ1-1|.|.
TGCGCCAGCAGCCAAGATCGGAGCAGTATGAACACTGAAGCTTTCTTT
CASSQDRSSMNTEAFF
>TRBV11-2|TRBJ2-6|TRBD2|.
TGTGCCAGCAGCTTTAGCGGGAGAGCCACTGGGGCCAACGTCCTGACTTTC
CASSFSGRATGANVLTF
>TRBV5-1|TRBJ2-1|.|few
TGCGCCAGCAGCTTGGTTGGTCCGGACAATGAGCAGTTCTTC
CASSLVGPDNEQFF
>TRBV19|TRBJ2-1|.|.
TGTGCCAGTAGTATCACAGGTCGGTCCTCCTACAATGAGCAGTTCTTC
CASSITGRSSYNEQFF
>TRBV9|TRBJ1-4|.|.
TGTGCCAGCAGCGTAGGTCCGGGGAATGAAAAACTGTTTTTT
CASSVGPGNEKLFF
>TRBV19|TRBJ1-2|TRBD1|few
TGTGCCAGTACTCCGGGACAGGGGAACTATGGCTACACCTTC
CASTPGQGNYGYTF
>TRBV19|TRBJ1-5|TRBD1|.
TGTGCCAGTAAAACGGTCAACAGGGGGCACGTTCAGCCCCAGCATTTT
CASKTVNRGHVQPQHF
>TRBV6-1|TRBJ2-5|TRBD2|.
TGTGCCAGCAGTGAAGGGGCGGGAGTGGAGACCCAGTACTTC
CASSEGAGVETQYF
>TRBV7-9|TRBJ1-3|.|.
TGTTCCAGCAGCCCCCTCCCAAACACCATATATTTT
CSSSPLPNTIYF
>TRBV5-1|TRBJ2-1|TRBD2|.
TGCGCCAGCAGCTGGGGACTAGCTTCCTACAATGAGCAGTTCTTC
CASSWGLASYNEQFF
>TRBV7-9|TRBJ2-7|.|once
TGTGCCAGCAGGCAAGAGGGAGCCGAGCAGTACTTC
CASRQEGAEQYF
>TRBV19|TRBJ1-5|.|.
TGTGCCAGTAGTATGAACCAGGGTGGCAATCAGCCCCAGCATTTT
CASSMNQGGNQPQHF
>TRBV20-1|TRBJ2-1|TRBD2|.
TGCAGTGCCGGGACTAGCTTTGAGCAGTTCTTC
CSAGTSFEQFF